Given below is one TCR beta chain in context. What it recognizes is unknown. This entry belongs to a study of cytomegalovirus exposure and HLA in healthy donors. PCR primers comprised 60 Vbeta and 13 Jbeta primers. This table comes from immunoSEQ multiplex PCR, and its TCRdb copy is limited to in-frame clones, with some not included. The table lists 150,000 to 200,000 clones, 68% of them singletons, with 2.5% to 3.5% in the top ten. The CDR3 extends over 14 amino acids. The V gene lost 4 bases and the J gene lost 4 bases, with 12 bases spanning the gap. From germline, CDR1 is SEHNR and CDR2 FQNEAQ (reference sequence). Points from the study as a whole: The study assumed roughly uniform donor sequencing depth for presence/absence analyses. Specific recognition of CMV antigens was confirmed in vitro for a few chains (all CMV-associated). In an earlier analysis, in 620 or so donors, most V segments appeared productive either ~90% or ~30% of the time. Altogether, around 160 TCR beta chains were recorded as cytomegalovirus-associated.

Sequenced: PBMCs. The chain employs TRBV7-9 and TRBJ2-3; no clear D gene. The sequence came from a woman aged 40 to 50 in good health and CMV-seropositive. The chain's CDR3 is CASSSFDTADTQYF. The CDR3 DNA reads TGTGCCAGCAGCTCATTCGACACAGCAGATACGCAGTATTTT.